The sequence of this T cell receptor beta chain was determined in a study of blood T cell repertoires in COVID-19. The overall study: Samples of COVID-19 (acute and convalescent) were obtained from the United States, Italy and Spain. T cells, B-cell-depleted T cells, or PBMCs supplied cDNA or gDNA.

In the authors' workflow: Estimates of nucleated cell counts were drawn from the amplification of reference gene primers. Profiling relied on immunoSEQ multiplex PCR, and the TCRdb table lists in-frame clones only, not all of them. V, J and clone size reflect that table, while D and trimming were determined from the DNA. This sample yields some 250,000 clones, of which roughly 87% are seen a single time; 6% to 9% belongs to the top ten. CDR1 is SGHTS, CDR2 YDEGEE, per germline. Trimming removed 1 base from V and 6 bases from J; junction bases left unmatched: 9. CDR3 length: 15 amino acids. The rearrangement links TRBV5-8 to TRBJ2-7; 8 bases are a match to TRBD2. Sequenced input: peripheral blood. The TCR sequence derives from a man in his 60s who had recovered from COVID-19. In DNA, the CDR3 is TGTGCCAGCAGCTTGCCCACCATTCGGGGGGGCGAGCAGTACTTC. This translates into CASSLPTIRGGEQYF.